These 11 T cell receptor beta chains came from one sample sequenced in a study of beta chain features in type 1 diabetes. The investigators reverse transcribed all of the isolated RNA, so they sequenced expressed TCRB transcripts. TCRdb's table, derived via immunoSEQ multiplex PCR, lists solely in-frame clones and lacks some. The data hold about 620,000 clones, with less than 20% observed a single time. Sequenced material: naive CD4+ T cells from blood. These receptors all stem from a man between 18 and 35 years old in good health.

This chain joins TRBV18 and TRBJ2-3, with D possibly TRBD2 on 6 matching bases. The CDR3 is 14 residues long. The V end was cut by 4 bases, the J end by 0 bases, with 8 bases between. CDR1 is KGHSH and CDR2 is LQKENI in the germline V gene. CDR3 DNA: TGTGCCAGCTCACGGGGGGAGAGCACAGATACGCAGTATTTT. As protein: CASSRGESTDTQYF.

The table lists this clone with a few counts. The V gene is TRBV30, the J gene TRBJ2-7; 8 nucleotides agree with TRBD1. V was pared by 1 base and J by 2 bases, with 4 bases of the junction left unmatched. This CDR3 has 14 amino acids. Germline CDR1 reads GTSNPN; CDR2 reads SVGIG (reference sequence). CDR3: CAWSGTGKTYEQYF. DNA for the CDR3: TGTGCCTGGAGTGGGACAGGGAAAACCTACGAGCAGTACTTC.

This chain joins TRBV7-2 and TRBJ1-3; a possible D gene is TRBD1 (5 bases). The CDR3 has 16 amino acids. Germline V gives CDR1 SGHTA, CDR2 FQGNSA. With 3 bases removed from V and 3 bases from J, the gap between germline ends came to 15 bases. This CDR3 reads CASSFQGRSNGNTIYF. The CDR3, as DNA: TGTGCCAGCAGCTTCCAGGGCCGTTCGAATGGAAACACCATATATTTT.

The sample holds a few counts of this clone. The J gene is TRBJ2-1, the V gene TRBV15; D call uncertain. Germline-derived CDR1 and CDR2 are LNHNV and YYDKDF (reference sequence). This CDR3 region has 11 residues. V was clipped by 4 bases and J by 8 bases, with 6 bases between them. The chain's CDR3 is CATSKIDEQFF. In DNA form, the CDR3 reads TGTGCCACCAGCAAGATCGATGAGCAGTTCTTC.

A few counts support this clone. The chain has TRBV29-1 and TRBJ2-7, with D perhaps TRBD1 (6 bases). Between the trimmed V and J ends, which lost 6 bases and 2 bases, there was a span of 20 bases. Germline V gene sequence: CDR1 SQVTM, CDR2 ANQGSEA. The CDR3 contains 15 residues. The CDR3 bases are TGCAGCGTCCTATCCACAGGGCTCGGGCCCTACGAGCAGTACTTC. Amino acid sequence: CSVLSTGLGPYEQYF.

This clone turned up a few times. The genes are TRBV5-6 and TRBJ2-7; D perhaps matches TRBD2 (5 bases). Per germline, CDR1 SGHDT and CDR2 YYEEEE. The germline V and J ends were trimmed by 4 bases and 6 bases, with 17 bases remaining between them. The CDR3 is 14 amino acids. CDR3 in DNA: TGTGCCAGCAGCCCACGGGTTGAAGGGAGCGAGCAGTACTTC. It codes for CASSPRVEGSEQYF.

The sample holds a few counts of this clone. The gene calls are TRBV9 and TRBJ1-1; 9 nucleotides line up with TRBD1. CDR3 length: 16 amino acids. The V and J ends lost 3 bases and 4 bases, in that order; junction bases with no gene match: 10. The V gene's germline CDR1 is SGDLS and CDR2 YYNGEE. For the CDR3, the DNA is TGTGCCAGCAGCGCCCCCGCACAGGGGGCTGGCACTGAAGCTTTCTTT. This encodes CASSAPAQGAGTEAFF.

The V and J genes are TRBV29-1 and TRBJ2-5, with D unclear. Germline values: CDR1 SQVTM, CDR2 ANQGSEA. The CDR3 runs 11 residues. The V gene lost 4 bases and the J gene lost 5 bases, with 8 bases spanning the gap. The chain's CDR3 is CSVAKVETQYF. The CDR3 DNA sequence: TGCAGCGTTGCAAAGGTGGAGACCCAGTACTTC.

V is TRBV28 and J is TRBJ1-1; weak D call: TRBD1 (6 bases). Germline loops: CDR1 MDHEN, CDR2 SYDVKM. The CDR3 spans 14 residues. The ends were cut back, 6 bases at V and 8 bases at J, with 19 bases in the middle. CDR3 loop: CASSLRGGLAEAFF. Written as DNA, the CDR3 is TGTGCCAGCAGCTTAAGAGGGGGTTTGGCCGAAGCTTTCTTT.

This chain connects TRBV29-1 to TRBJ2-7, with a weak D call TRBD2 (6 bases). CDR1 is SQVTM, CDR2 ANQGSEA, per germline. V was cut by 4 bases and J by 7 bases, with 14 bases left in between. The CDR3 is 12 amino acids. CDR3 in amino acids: CSVGRGAGEQYF. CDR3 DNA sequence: TGCAGCGTTGGACGCGGGGCGGGGGAGCAGTACTTC.

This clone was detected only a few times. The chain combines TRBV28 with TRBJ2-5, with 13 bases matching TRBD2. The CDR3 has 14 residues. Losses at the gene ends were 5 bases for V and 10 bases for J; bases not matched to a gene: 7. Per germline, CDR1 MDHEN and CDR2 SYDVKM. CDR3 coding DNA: TGTGCCAGCAGTCGGGGACTAGCGGGATATATCCAGTACTTC. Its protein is CASSRGLAGYIQYF.